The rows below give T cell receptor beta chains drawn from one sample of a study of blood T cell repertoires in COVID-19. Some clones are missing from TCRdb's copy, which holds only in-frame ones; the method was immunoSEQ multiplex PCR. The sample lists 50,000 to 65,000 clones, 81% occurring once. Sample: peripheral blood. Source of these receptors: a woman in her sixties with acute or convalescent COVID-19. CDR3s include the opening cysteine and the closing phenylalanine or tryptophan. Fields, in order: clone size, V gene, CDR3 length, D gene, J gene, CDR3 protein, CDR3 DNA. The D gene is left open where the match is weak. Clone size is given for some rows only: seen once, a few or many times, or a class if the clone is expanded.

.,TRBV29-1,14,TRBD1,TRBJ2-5,CSVSGQGATETQYF,TGCAGCGTAAGTGGACAGGGGGCCACTGAGACCCAGTACTTC
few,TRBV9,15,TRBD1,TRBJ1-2,CASSVDPRQGDGYTF,TGTGCCAGCAGCGTAGACCCACGCCAGGGGGATGGCTACACCTTC
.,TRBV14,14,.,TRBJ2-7,CASSQRGGSAEQYF,TGTGCCAGCAGCCAAAGGGGGGGGTCCGCCGAGCAGTACTTC
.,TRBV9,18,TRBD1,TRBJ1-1,CASSPQGGRQGPYTEAFF,TGTGCCAGCAGCCCCCAGGGGGGGAGACAGGGGCCCTACACTGAAGCTTTCTTT
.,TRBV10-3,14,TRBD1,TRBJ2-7,CAIMGGTGENEQYF,TGTGCCATCATGGGAGGGACAGGGGAGAACGAGCAGTACTTC
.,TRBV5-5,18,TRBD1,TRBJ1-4,CASRPPGQGARTNEKLFF,TGTGCCAGCAGACCCCCGGGACAGGGGGCGCGTACTAATGAAAAACTGTTTTTT
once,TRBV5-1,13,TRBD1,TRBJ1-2,CASSTPGQGFDTF,TGCGCCAGCAGCACCCCGGGACAGGGATTCGACACCTTC
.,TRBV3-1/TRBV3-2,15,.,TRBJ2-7,CASSQDRQGRIEQYF,TGTGCCAGCAGCCAAGATCGTCAGGGGCGCATCGAGCAGTACTTC
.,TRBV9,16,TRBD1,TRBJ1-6,CASSASSGQGSSPLHF,TGTGCCAGCAGCGCTTCCTCCGGACAGGGTAGTTCACCCCTCCACTTT
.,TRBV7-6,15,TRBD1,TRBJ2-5,CASSLEQGLRRTQYF,TGTGCCAGCAGCTTGGAACAGGGGTTGCGTAGGACCCAGTACTTC
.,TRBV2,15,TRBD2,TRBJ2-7,CASSEALAGGLEQYF,TGTGCCAGCAGTGAAGCGCTAGCGGGGGGGTTAGAGCAGTACTTC